This T cell receptor (beta chain) was captured in a study of blood T cells in healthy people across ages. Study results and limitations: Estimates of total diversity, which came from one million sequenced T cells, were considered to be underestimates. Relative to aged donors, long-lived donors carried more naive CD4+ cells and displayed higher diversity.

Concerning this clonotype: Its matching antigen is unknown.

PCR was performed a second time for about 7 to 11 cycles using a sample-barcoded 5' primer and a J-beta primer mix. Every sample gave at least 3 million paired-end reads containing CDR3. From the 5' RACE reads, TCRdb called clonotypes with MiXCR, one entry per CDR3 protein. The sample records some 1.6 million distinct CDR3 sequences, about 32% being singletons. This TCR came from a woman aged 25-40 years in good health. Sequencing was performed on blood.

In DNA, the CDR3 is TGTGCCAGCAGCCCGAATCGACTAGCGGGCTACGAGCAGTACTTC. Translating it yields CASSPNRLAGYEQYF. The chain employs TRBV12-3 or TRBV12-4 and TRBJ2-7; 10 bases agree with TRBD2. V shed 6 bases, J shed 3 bases, and the junction held 8 bases outside the gene matches. CDR3 length equals 15 residues.